Listed below are T cell receptor beta chains from one sample, sequenced in a study of T cell responses to AZD1222 COVID-19 vaccine. Sequencing was performed with immunoSEQ multiplex PCR; in TCRdb, only in-frame clones are kept and a portion is missing. The table includes about 140,000 clones, around 92% detected once. The sequencing here drew on peripheral blood, taken on day 0 of AZD1222 vaccination. These receptors were obtained from an adult in good health. CDR3s include the opening cysteine and the closing phenylalanine or tryptophan. The D gene is left open where the match is weak. Clone size is given for some rows only: seen once, a few or many times, or a class if the clone is expanded.

J gene | V gene | clone size | D gene | CDR3 DNA | CDR3 protein
TRBJ1-1 | TRBV6-5 | once | - | TGTGCCAGCAGCCCCCCAGGGATGGTGAACACTGAAGCTTTCTTT | CASSPPGMVNTEAFF
TRBJ2-7 | TRBV4-1 | - | - | TGCGCCAGCAGCGTAAAGGACTGGGGGCCCGAGCAGTACTTC | CASSVKDWGPEQYF
TRBJ2-7 | TRBV12-5 | few | - | TGTGCTAGTGGTTCCCTCAAGCAGTACTTC | CASGSLKQYF
TRBJ2-5 | TRBV6-2/TRBV6-3 | once | - | TGTGCCAGCAGCCGGGGGCGGCGGGAGACCCAGTACTTC | CASSRGRRETQYF
TRBJ2-2 | TRBV7-9 | - | - | TGTGCCAGCAGCTCGACCGGGGAGCTGTTTTTT | CASSSTGELFF
TRBJ1-6 | TRBV5-5 | - | - | TGTGCCAGCAGCGTAACAGTCGTTAATTCACCCCTCCACTTT | CASSVTVVNSPLHF
TRBJ2-7 | TRBV7-9 | - | - | TGTGCCAGCAGCCCCAGCGCGACGGGATCCTACGAGCAGTACTTC | CASSPSATGSYEQYF
TRBJ2-2 | TRBV7-8 | - | - | TGTGCCAGCAGCCAAGAGGCACGAACCACCGGGGAGCTGTTTTTT | CASSQEARTTGELFF
TRBJ1-1 | TRBV7-9 | - | - | TGTGCCAGCAGCTTAGTCGAAATTGGAGCTTTCTTT | CASSLVEIGAFF
TRBJ2-1 | TRBV12-3/TRBV12-4 | - | TRBD2 | TGTGCCAGCAGTCTACTAGCGGGCAATGAGCAGTTCTTC | CASSLLAGNEQFF
TRBJ2-1 | TRBV7-8 | - | - | TGTGCCAGCAGCTTAGGTCGGGGAGCTGAGCAGTTCTTC | CASSLGRGAEQFF
TRBJ1-1 | TRBV2 | - | - | TGTGCCAGCAGAGCCGCCCGGAACCCTAACACTGAAGCTTTCTTT | CASRAARNPNTEAFF
TRBJ2-7 | TRBV3-1/TRBV3-2 | - | - | TGTGCCAGCAGCCAATTTAGGGGTTACGAGCAGTACTTC | CASSQFRGYEQYF
TRBJ2-7 | TRBV3-1/TRBV3-2 | - | TRBD2 | TGTGCCAGCAGCCACGCGGGAGCACCCCGCTACGAGCAGTACTTC | CASSHAGAPRYEQYF
TRBJ2-3 | TRBV5-1 | - | - | TGCGCCAGCAGCTTCCAATCTAGCACAGATACGCAGTATTTT | CASSFQSSTDTQYF
TRBJ2-7 | TRBV28 | few | TRBD2 | TGTGCCAGCTTCCCTAGCGGGGGCCTCTACGAGCAGTACTTC | CASFPSGGLYEQYF
TRBJ1-2 | TRBV6-5 | - | TRBD1 | TGTGCCAGCAGTTCGACCGGGACAGCTAACTATGGCTACACCTTC | CASSSTGTANYGYTF
TRBJ1-1 | TRBV5-1 | - | - | TGCGCCAGCAGCTTGGAGATGAACACTGAAGCTTTCTTT | CASSLEMNTEAFF
TRBJ2-6 | TRBV4-2 | once | - | TGTGCCAGCAGCCATCAACAGGGCTCTGGGGCCAACGTCCTGACTTTC | CASSHQQGSGANVLTF
TRBJ2-1 | TRBV5-1 | - | TRBD1 | TGCGCCAGCAGCTGGGAACCACCGGGACAGGGGACCAATGAGCAGTTCTTC | CASSWEPPGQGTNEQFF
TRBJ1-1 | TRBV15 | once | - | TGTGCCACCAGCAGAGATTGGGTGATGGACACTGAAGCTTTCTTT | CATSRDWVMDTEAFF
TRBJ1-3 | TRBV28 | - | - | TGTGCCAGCAGTTTATGGGGGGACAACTCTGGAAACACCATATATTTT | CASSLWGDNSGNTIYF
TRBJ1-2 | TRBV4-1 | - | - | TGCGCCAGCAGCCATACGCTGACAGTATCATCCTATGGCTACACCTTC | CASSHTLTVSSYGYTF
TRBJ2-7 | TRBV10-2 | - | - | TGCGCCAGCAGACCGGACCAATTCTACGAGCAGTACTTC | CASRPDQFYEQYF
TRBJ2-4 | TRBV7-9 | - | TRBD1 | TGTGCCAGCAGCTTATCAGGGGGCTGGAACATTCAGTACTTC | CASSLSGGWNIQYF
TRBJ2-7 | TRBV18 | - | - | TGTGCCAGCTCACAGACTCAGGGTACCGAGCAGTACTTC | CASSQTQGTEQYF
TRBJ2-7 | TRBV3-1/TRBV3-2 | - | TRBD1 | TGTGCCAGCAGCCCAACCGGACAGGGGGGTGGCTACGAGCAGTACTTC | CASSPTGQGGGYEQYF
TRBJ1-5 | TRBV7-8 | - | TRBD1 | TGTGCCAGCAGCCGGGGACAGGGTAGCAATCAGCCCCAGCATTTT | CASSRGQGSNQPQHF
TRBJ2-7 | TRBV19 | - | TRBD1 | TGTGCCAGTAGTATCCGGACAGGGAGCTCCTACGAGCAGTACTTC | CASSIRTGSSYEQYF
TRBJ1-3 | TRBV7-6 | few | - | TGTGCCAGCAGCTTACGAAGCGGGGGCGTTGGAAACACCATATATTTT | CASSLRSGGVGNTIYF
TRBJ1-2 | TRBV3-1/TRBV3-2 | - | - | TGTGCCAGCAGCCAATCGGGGGGCTACACCTTC | CASSQSGGYTF
TRBJ2-1 | TRBV14 | once | TRBD2 | TGTGCCAGCAGCCCCGGCCCTAGCGGGACATCGCTATACAATGAGCAGTTCTTC | CASSPGPSGTSLYNEQFF
TRBJ1-1 | TRBV6-2/TRBV6-3 | - | - | TGTGCCAGCAGTGGGACGTTGATGAACACTGAAGCTTTCTTT | CASSGTLMNTEAFF